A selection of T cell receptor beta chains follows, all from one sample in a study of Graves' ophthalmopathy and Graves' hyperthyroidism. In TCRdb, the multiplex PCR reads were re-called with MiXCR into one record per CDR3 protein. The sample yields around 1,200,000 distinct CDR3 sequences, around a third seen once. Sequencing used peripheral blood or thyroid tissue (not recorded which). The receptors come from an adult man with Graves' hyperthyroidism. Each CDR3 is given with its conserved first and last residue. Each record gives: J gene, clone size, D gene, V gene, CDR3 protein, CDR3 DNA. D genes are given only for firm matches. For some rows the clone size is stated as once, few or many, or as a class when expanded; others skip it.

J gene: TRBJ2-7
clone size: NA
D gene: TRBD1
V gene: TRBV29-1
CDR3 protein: CSVEPGQVNYEQYF
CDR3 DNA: TGCAGCGTTGAACCGGGACAGGTTAACTACGAGCAGTACTTC

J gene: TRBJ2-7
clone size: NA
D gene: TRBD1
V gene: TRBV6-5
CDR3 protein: CASSKPAWRQGSHEQYF
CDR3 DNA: TGTGCCAGCAGTAAACCGGCTTGGAGACAGGGTTCCCACGAGCAGTACTTC

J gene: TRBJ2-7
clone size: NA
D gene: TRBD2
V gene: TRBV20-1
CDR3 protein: CSANIALAGSFSYEQYF
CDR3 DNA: TGCAGTGCTAATATCGCTTTAGCGGGGTCTTTTTCCTACGAGCAGTACTTC

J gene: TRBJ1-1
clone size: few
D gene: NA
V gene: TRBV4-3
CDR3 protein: CASSQAVLSTNTEAFF
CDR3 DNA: TGCGCCAGCAGCCAAGCCGTTCTATCGACGAACACTGAAGCTTTCTTT

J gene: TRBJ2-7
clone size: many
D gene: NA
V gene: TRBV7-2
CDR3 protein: CASSSTGRPNYEQYF
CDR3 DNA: TGTGCCAGCAGCTCCACAGGGCGCCCGAACTACGAGCAGTACTTC

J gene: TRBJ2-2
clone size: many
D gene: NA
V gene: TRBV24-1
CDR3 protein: CATSSPSGVSAGELFF
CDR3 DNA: TGTGCCACCAGTTCCCCTTCCGGGGTGAGCGCCGGGGAGCTGTTTTTT

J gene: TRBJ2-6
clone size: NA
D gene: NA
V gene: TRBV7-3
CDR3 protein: CASSSTGAVGANVLTF
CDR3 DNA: TGTGCCAGCAGCTCCACGGGGGCAGTTGGGGCCAACGTCCTGACTTTC

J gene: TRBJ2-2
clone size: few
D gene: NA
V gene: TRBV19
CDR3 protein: CASSIARLNTGELFF
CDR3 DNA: TGTGCCAGTAGTATCGCCAGATTGAACACCGGGGAGCTGTTTTTT

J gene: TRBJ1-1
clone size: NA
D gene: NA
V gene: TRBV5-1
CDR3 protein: CASSSVGGGNTEAFF
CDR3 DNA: TGCGCCAGCAGCTCCGTGGGGGGGGGGAACACTGAAGCTTTCTTT

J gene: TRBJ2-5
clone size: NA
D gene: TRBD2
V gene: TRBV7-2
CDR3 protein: CARSGSGETQYF
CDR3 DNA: TGTGCCAGAAGCGGGAGTGGGGAGACCCAGTACTTC

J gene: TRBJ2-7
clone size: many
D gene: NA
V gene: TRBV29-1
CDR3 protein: CSVGLGYEQYF
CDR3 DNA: TGCAGCGTTGGCCTGGGTTACGAGCAGTACTTC

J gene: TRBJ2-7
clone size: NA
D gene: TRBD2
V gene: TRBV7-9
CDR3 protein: CARGLAKSYEQYF
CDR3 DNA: TGCGCCAGAGGACTAGCGAAATCCTACGAGCAGTACTTC

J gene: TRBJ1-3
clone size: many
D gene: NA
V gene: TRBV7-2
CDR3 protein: CASSPSRGNTIYF
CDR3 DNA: TGTGCCAGCAGCCCAAGCCGAGGAAACACCATATATTTT

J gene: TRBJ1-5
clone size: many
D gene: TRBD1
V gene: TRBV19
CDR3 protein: CASSGTGGNNQPQHF
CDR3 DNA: TGTGCCAGTAGCGGGACAGGGGGGAACAATCAGCCCCAGCATTTT

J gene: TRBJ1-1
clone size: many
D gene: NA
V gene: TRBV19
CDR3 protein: CASRAGQMNTEAFF
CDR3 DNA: TGTGCCAGTAGGGCAGGGCAGATGAACACTGAAGCTTTCTTT

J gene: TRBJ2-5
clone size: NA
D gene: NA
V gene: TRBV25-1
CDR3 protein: CASSEFNPRHQETQYF
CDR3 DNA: TGTGCCAGCAGTGAATTCAACCCCAGGCACCAAGAGACCCAGTACTTC

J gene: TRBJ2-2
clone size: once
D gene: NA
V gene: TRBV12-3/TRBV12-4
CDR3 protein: CASRKLGTGELFF
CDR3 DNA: TGTGCCAGCAGGAAACTAGGGACCGGGGAGCTGTTTTTT

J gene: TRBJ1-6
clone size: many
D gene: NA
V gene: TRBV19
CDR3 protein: CASSREDYNSPLHF
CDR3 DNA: TGTGCCAGTAGCAGGGAGGACTATAATTCACCCCTCCACTTT

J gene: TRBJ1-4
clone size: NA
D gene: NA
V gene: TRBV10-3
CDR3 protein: CASRSGTPLIGKLFF
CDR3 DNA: TGTGCCAGCAGATCCGGGACCCCTCTAATCGGAAAACTGTTTTTT

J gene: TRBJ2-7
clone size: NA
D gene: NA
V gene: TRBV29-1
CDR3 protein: CSETDRTYEQYF
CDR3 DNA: TGCAGCGAGACGGACAGAACCTACGAGCAGTACTTC

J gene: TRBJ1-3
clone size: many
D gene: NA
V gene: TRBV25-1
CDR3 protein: CASSGRSSGNTIYF
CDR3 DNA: TGTGCCAGCAGTGGACGAAGCTCTGGAAACACCATATATTTT

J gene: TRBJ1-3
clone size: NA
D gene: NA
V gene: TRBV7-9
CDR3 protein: CASSLGPQQAYGYTIYF
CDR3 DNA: TGTGCCAGCAGCTTAGGCCCTCAGCAGGCCTATGGCTACACCATATATTTT

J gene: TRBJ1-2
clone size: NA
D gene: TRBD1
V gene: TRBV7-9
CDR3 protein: CASSTEDRGNTF
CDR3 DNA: TGTGCCAGCAGCACAGAAGACAGGGGCAACACCTTC

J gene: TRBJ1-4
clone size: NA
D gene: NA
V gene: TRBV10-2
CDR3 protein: CASSEDGRRGANEKLFF
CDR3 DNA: TGCGCCAGCAGTGAGGACGGCAGAAGAGGGGCTAATGAAAAACTGTTTTTT

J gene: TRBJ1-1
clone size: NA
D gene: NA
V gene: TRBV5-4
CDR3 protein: CASSLGGQKEAFF
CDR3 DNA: TGTGCCAGCAGCTTGGGGGGACAAAAAGAAGCTTTCTTT

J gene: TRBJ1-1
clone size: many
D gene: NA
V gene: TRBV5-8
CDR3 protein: CASSLPSSAKRTEAFF
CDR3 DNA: TGTGCCAGCAGCCTGCCCTCCTCGGCTAAGAGGACTGAAGCTTTCTTT

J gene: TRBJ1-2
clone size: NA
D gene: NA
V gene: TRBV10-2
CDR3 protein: CASSEPDSPNHAGNYGYTF
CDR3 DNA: TGCGCCAGCAGTGAGCCGGACAGTCCCAACCACGCGGGGAACTATGGCTACACCTTC

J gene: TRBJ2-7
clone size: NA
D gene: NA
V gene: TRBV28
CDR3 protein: CASSPIYGRTGAYEQYF
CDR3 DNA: TGTGCCAGCAGTCCCATATACGGGAGGACAGGAGCCTACGAGCAGTACTTC

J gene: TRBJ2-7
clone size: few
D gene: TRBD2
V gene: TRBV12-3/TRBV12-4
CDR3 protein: CASTPGLAGSYEQYF
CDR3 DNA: TGTGCCAGCACCCCGGGACTAGCGGGATCCTACGAGCAGTACTTC

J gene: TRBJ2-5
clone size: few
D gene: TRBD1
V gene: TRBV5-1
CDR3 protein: CASSSVPGGYETQYF
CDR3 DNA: TGCGCCAGCAGCTCTGTTCCAGGGGGATATGAGACCCAGTACTTC

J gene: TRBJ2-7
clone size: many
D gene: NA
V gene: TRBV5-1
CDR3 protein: CASSLGGYEQYF
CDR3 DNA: TGTGCCAGCAGCTTAGGTGGCTACGAGCAGTACTTC

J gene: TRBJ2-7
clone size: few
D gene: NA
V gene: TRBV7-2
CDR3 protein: CASSLQGFRSEQYF
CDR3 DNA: TGTGCCAGCAGCTTACAGGGATTTCGCTCCGAGCAGTACTTC

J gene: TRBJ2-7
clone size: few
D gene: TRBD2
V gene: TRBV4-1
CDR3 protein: CASSQVGLAGGREQYF
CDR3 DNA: TGCGCCAGCAGCCAAGTGGGACTAGCGGGAGGGCGGGAGCAGTACTTC

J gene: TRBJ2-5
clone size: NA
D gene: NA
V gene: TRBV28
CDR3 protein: CASTLQTLEAETQYF
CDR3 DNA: TGTGCCAGCACCCTACAGACCCTTGAGGCAGAGACCCAGTACTTC

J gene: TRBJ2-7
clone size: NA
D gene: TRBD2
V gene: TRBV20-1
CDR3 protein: CSATPSPLAGGTNSYEQYF
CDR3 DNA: TGCAGTGCTACTCCGTCCCCACTAGCGGGAGGGACCAACTCCTACGAGCAGTACTTC

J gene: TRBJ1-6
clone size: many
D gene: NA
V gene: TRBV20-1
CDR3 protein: CSARDGIYSPLHF
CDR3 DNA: TGCAGTGCTAGAGACGGAATTTATTCACCCCTCCACTTT

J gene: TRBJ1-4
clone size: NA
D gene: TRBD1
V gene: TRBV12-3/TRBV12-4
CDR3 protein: CASSRGGTGRNGKLFF
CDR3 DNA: TGTGCCAGCAGCCGGGGAGGGACAGGGAGAAATGGAAAACTGTTTTTT